These T cell receptor beta chains were read from a single sample in a study of T cells in Graves' hyperthyroidism and ophthalmopathy. TCRdb re-derived calls from the multiplex PCR reads in MiXCR, one entry per CDR3 protein. The data contain roughly 360,000 distinct CDR3 sequences, around an eighth of them singletons. The specimen sequenced was blood. These receptors all stem from a man aged 25 to 40 with Graves' hyperthyroidism that later progressed to Graves' ophthalmopathy. Both conserved end residues are part of each CDR3. Each record gives: clone size, V gene, CDR3 length, J gene, D gene, CDR3 DNA, CDR3 protein. The D gene is left open where the match is weak. A clone size is listed for some rows: how often the clone was seen (once, few, many), or a class if it is expanded.

>many|TRBV12-3/TRBV12-4|14|TRBJ1-3|.
TGTGCCAGCAGTTTAGACCTAGTAGGAAACACCATATATTTT
CASSLDLVGNTIYF
>many|TRBV11-2|12|TRBJ2-3|.
TGTGCCAGCAGCTTAGAGCTGGGTACGCAGTATTTT
CASSLELGTQYF
>.|TRBV3-1|13|TRBJ1-6|.
TGTGCCAGCAGCTCCACGGGAGTATCACCCCTCCACTTT
CASSSTGVSPLHF
>few|TRBV29-1|15|TRBJ1-2|.
TGCAGCGTTGAAGATCGTGTGGGAGGAAACTATGGCTACACCTTC
CSVEDRVGGNYGYTF
>many|TRBV28|13|TRBJ2-7|.
TGTGCCAGCAGTTTGTACAACGCCTACGAGCAGTACTTC
CASSLYNAYEQYF
>many|TRBV6-1|16|TRBJ1-4|TRBD1
TGTGCCAGCAGTGGACAGGGGTTAAGATGGAATGAAAAACTGTTTTTT
CASSGQGLRWNEKLFF
>.|TRBV6-1|13|TRBJ2-7|.
TGTGCCAGCAGTGAATTGTCAGGCTACGAGCAGTACTTC
CASSELSGYEQYF
>.|TRBV7-9|18|TRBJ2-1|TRBD2
TGTGCCAGCAGCTTAGACCCTGATTTTACCTTAGCGGGTAATGAGCAGTTCTTC
CASSLDPDFTLAGNEQFF
>few|TRBV28|11|TRBJ2-7|.
TGTGCCAGCCGAGGGTATGCCGAGCAGTACTTC
CASRGYAEQYF
>many|TRBV11-2|15|TRBJ1-1|.
TGTGCCAGCAGCTTCTGGGACAAGGAGAACACTGAAGCTTTCTTT
CASSFWDKENTEAFF
>.|TRBV7-3|15|TRBJ2-3|.
TGTGCCAGCAGCTTAAGAGGACTTGTTGCAGATACGCAGTATTTT
CASSLRGLVADTQYF
>many|TRBV6-1|15|TRBJ2-7|TRBD1
TGTGCCAGCACCTTCGCGCCGGGACAGAACTACGAGCAGTACTTC
CASTFAPGQNYEQYF
>few|TRBV28|15|TRBJ2-7|.
TGTGCCAGCAGTTTTTTCGGGGGAAGATCCTACGAGCAGTACTTC
CASSFFGGRSYEQYF
>many|TRBV12-3/TRBV12-4|16|TRBJ2-2|TRBD1
TGTGCCAGCAGTTTTATCGGGACAGGGTATTTCGGGGAGCTGTTTTTT
CASSFIGTGYFGELFF
>many|TRBV3-1|14|TRBJ2-7|.
TGTGCCAGCAGCCAAACCAGGGCTACCTACGAGCAGTACTTC
CASSQTRATYEQYF
>few|TRBV4-1|15|TRBJ1-6|.
TGCGCCAGCAGCCAAGTTGGGGGGGCTAATTCACCCCTCCACTTT
CASSQVGGANSPLHF
>.|TRBV3-1|12|TRBJ1-1|.
TGTGCCAGCAGCCGCCGGACATCAGTCGCTTTCTTT
CASSRRTSVAFF
>few|TRBV29-1|18|TRBJ2-1|TRBD2
TGCAGCGTTGAAGTGCGCGGGGGGGCCAGTTGGAGTTACAATGAGCAGTTCTTC
CSVEVRGGASWSYNEQFF
>.|TRBV27|12|TRBJ1-2|TRBD1
TGTGCCAGCAGTCACAGGGGGCACGGCTACACCTTC
CASSHRGHGYTF
>.|TRBV25-1|14|TRBJ1-2|.
TGTGCCAGCAGTGAGGGGGGGCTTAACTATGGCTACACCTTC
CASSEGGLNYGYTF
>many|TRBV6-1|13|TRBJ2-7|.
TGTGCCAGCAGGAAACTTGACAAGCGCGAGCAGTACTTC
CASRKLDKREQYF
>many|TRBV2|19|TRBJ1-5|TRBD1
TGTGCCAGCAGGGGTACCGGGACAGGGGGCGCGTTCGGCAATCAGCCCCAGCATTTT
CASRGTGTGGAFGNQPQHF
>many|TRBV6-1|13|TRBJ2-7|.
TGTGCCAGCAGAGCCGCGGGGAACTACGAGCAGTACTTC
CASRAAGNYEQYF
>many|TRBV9|13|TRBJ2-2|TRBD2
TGTGCCAGCAGCGTCGGGGGGACCGGGGAGCTGTTTTTT
CASSVGGTGELFF
>many|TRBV5-1|15|TRBJ1-1|.
TGCGCCAGCAGTAGGACCCTCATCGGGAACACTGAAGCTTTCTTT
CASSRTLIGNTEAFF
>many|TRBV28|15|TRBJ1-3|TRBD1
TGTGCCAGCAGTTCACAGGGGTTTGGAGGAAACACCATATATTTT
CASSSQGFGGNTIYF
>many|TRBV7-9|14|TRBJ2-7|TRBD1
TGTGCCAGCAGCGGGACAGGCGGGCAATACGAGCAGTACTTC
CASSGTGGQYEQYF
>many|TRBV30|13|TRBJ1-1|.
TGTGCCTCTCTCTTCCGGGCCCACACTGAAGCTTTCTTT
CASLFRAHTEAFF
>.|TRBV10-2|14|TRBJ1-1|.
TGCGCCAGCAGTCCGTCCCCGGGGGGCACTGAAGCTTTCTTT
CASSPSPGGTEAFF
>many|TRBV9|16|TRBJ2-3|TRBD2
TGTGCCAGCAGCGTAGGACTAGCGGGGGTCACAGATACGCAGTATTTT
CASSVGLAGVTDTQYF
>many|TRBV27|13|TRBJ2-7|.
TGTGCCAGCAGTCGATACCAGGGAAACGAGCAGTACTTC
CASSRYQGNEQYF
>.|TRBV5-1|12|TRBJ2-7|.
TGCGCCAGCAGCCCGTACAACGACGAGCAGTACTTC
CASSPYNDEQYF
>few|TRBV6-1|16|TRBJ1-1|TRBD1
TGTGCCAGCAGGACAGGGAGGGGGCGCGGGAACACTGAAGCTTTCTTT
CASRTGRGRGNTEAFF
>many|TRBV6-1|15|TRBJ2-1|TRBD1
TGTGCCAGCAGACTACCGGGACAGGGGAGGAATGAGCAGTTCTTC
CASRLPGQGRNEQFF
>many|TRBV5-1|17|TRBJ2-7|TRBD1
TGCGCCAGCAGCTCCCCGACCGGGACAGGGGGCTCCTACGAGCAGTACTTC
CASSSPTGTGGSYEQYF
>many|TRBV6-1|15|TRBJ2-5|TRBD1
TGTGCCAGCAGTTACAGGGACAGGGGCCAAGAGACCCAGTACTTC
CASSYRDRGQETQYF
>many|TRBV6-1|14|TRBJ2-7|TRBD1
TGTGCCAGCAGTTCGACCGGGACAGCCTACGAGCAGTACTTC
CASSSTGTAYEQYF
>many|TRBV6-1|14|TRBJ2-1|.
TGTGCCAGCGCGGTGGGGGTTTCCTACAATGAGCAGTTCTTC
CASAVGVSYNEQFF
>.|TRBV27|14|TRBJ2-3|.
TGTGCCACCGGACCCACAGACTCCACAGATACGCAGTATTTT
CATGPTDSTDTQYF